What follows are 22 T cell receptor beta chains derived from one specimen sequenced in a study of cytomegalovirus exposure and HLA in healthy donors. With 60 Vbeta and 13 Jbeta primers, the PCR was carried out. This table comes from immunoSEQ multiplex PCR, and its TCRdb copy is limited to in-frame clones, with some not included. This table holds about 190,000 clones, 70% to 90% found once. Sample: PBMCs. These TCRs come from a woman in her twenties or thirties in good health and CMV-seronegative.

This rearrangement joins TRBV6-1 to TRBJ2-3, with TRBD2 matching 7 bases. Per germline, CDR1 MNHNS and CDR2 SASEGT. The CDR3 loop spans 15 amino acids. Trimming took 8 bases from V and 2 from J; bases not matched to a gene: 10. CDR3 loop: CASFRWGRVTDTQYF. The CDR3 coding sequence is TGTGCCAGCTTTAGGTGGGGGAGGGTCACAGATACGCAGTATTTT.

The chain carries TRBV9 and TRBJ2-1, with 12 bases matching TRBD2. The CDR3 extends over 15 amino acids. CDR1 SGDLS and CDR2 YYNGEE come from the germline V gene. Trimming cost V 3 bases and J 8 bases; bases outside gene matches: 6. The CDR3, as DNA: TGTGCCAGCAGCGCGACTAGCGGGAGTTTCCATGAGCAGTTCTTC. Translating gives CASSATSGSFHEQFF. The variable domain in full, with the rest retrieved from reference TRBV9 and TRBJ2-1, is DSGVTQTPKHLITATGQRVTLRCSPRSGDLSVYWYQQSLDQGLQFLIQYYNGEERAKGNILERFSAQQFPDLHSELNLSSLELGDSALYFCASSATSGSFHEQFFGPGTRLTVL.

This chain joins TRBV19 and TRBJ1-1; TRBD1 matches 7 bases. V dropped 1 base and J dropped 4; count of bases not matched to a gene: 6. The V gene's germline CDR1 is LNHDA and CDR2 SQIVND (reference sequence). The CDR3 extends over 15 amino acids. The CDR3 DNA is TGTGCCAGTAGTATAGGCCACAGGGGAATCACTGAAGCTTTCTTT. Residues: CASSIGHRGITEAFF.

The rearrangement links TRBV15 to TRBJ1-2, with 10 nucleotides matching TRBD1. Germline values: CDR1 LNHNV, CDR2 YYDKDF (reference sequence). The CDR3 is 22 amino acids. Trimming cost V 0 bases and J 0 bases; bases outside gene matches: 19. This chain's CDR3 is CATSRDYVAQPGQGLTNYGYTF. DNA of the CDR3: TGTGCCACCAGCAGAGATTACGTGGCCCAACCGGGACAGGGGCTTACTAACTATGGCTACACCTTC. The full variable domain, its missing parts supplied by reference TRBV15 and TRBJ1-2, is DAMVIQNPRYQVTQFGKPVTLSCSQTLNHNVMYWYQQKSSQAPKLLFHYYDKDFNNEADTPDNFQSRRPNTSFCFLDIRSPGLGDTAMYLCATSRDYVAQPGQGLTNYGYTFGSGTRLTVV.

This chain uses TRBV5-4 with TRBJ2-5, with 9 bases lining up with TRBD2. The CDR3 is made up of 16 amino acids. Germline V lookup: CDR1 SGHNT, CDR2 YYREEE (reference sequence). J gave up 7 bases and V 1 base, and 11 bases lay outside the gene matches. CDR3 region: CASSLSLAGDLGTQYF. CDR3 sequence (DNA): TGTGCCAGCAGCTTGTCGTTAGCGGGAGATCTAGGGACCCAGTACTTC.

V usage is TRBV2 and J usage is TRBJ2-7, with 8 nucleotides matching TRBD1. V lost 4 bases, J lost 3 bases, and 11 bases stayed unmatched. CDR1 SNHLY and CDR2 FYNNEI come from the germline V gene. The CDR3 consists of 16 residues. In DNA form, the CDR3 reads TGTGCCAGCAGTGGTTTGTCGGACAGGGCTTACTACGAGCAGTACTTC. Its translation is CASSGLSDRAYYEQYF.

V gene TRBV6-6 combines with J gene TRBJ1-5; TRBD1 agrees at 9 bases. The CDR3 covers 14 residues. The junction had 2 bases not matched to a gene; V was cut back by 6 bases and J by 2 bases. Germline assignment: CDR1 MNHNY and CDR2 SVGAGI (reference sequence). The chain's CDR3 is CASSRTGGNQPQHF. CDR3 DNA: TGTGCCAGCAGCCGGACAGGGGGCAATCAGCCCCAGCATTTT.

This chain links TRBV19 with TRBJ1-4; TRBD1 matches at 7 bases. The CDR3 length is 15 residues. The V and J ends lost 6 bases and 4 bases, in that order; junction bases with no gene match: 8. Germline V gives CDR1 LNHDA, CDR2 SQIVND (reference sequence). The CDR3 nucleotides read TGTGCCAGTAGCCCACAGACAGGGAATAATGAAAAACTGTTTTTT. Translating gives CASSPQTGNNEKLFF. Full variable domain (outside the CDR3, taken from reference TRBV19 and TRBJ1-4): DGGITQSPKYLFRKEGQNVTLSCEQNLNHDAMYWYRQDPGQGLRLIYYSQIVNDFQKGDIAEGYSVSREKKESFPLTVTSAQKNPTAFYLCASSPQTGNNEKLFFGSGTQLSVL.

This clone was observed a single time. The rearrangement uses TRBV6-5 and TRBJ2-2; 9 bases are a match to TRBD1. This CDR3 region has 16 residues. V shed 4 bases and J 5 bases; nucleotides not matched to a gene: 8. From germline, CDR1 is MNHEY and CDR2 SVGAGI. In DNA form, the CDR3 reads TGTGCCAGCAGTTCCCTGGGACAGGGAGATACCGGGGAGCTGTTTTTT. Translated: CASSSLGQGDTGELFF.

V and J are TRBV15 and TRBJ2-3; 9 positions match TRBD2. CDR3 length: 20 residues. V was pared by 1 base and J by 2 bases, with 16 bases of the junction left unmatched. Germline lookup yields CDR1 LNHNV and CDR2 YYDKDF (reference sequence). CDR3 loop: CATSRGNSGGLSSSTDTQYF. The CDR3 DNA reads TGTGCCACCAGCAGAGGTAATAGCGGGGGCCTCTCCTCTTCCACAGATACGCAGTATTTT.

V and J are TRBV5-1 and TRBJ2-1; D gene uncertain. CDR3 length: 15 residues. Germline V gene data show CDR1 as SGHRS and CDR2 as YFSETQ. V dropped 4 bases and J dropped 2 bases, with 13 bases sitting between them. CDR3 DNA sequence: TGCGCCAGCAGCCCTACTGGAGCGACCTACAATGAGCAGTTCTTC. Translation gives CASSPTGATYNEQFF.

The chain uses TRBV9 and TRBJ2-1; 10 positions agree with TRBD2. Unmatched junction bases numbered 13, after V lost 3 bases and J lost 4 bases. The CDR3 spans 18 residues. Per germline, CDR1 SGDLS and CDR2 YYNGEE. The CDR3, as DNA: TGTGCCAGCAGCGCCTCATCTCGGGGACTAGCGAGTTACAATGAGCAGTTCTTC. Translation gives CASSASSRGLASYNEQFF.

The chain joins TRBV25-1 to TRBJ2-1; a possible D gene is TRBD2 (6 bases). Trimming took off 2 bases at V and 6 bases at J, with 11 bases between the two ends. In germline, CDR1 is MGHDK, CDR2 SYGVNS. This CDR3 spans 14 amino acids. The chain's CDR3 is CASSEPGDPNEQFF. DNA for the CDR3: TGTGCCAGCAGTGAACCGGGGGACCCCAATGAGCAGTTCTTC.

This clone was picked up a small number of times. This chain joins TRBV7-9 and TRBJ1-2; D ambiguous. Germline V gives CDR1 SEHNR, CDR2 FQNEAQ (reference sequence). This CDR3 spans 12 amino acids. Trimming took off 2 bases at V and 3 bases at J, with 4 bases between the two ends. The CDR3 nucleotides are TGTGCCAGCAGCTTATCGGACTATGGCTACACCTTC. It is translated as CASSLSDYGYTF. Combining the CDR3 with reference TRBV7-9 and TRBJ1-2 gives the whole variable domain DTGVSQNPRHKITKRGQNVTFRCDPISEHNRLYWYRQTLGQGPEFLTYFQNEAQLEKSRLLSDRFSAERPKGSFSTLEIQRTEQGDSAMYLCASSLSDYGYTFGSGTRLTVV.

This CDR3 reads CASSLLGQGPVNTGELFF. CDR3 nucleotide sequence: TGTGCCAGCAGCTTGTTGGGACAGGGGCCAGTGAACACCGGGGAGCTGTTTTTT. The V and J genes are TRBV5-6 and TRBJ2-2; 10 positions agree with TRBD1. The germline V gene encodes CDR1 SGHDT and CDR2 YYEEEE. The CDR3 spans 18 residues. V gave up 1 base and J gave up 1 base; unmatched junction bases: 7.

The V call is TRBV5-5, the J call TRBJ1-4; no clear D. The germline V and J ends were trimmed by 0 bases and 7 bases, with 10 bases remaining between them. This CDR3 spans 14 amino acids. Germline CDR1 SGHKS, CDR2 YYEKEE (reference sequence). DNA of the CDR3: TGTGCCAGCAGCTTGGTTATCGCGCGTGAAAAACTGTTTTTT. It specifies CASSLVIAREKLFF.

CDR3 sequence: CASSQAVQETQYF. CDR3 DNA sequence: TGCGCCAGCAGCCAAGCTGTCCAAGAGACCCAGTACTTC. The V gene is TRBV4-1, the J gene TRBJ2-5; no definite D call. Germline CDR1 and CDR2: MGHRA and YSYEKL. V was clipped by 1 base and J by 1 base, with 4 bases between them. The CDR3 has 13 amino acids.

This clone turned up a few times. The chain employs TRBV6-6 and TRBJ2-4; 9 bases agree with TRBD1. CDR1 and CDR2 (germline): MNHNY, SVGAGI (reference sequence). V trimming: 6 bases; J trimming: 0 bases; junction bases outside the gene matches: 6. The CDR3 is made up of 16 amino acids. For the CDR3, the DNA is TGTGCCAGCAGGCCAAACAGGGGGCTAGCCAAAAACATTCAGTACTTC. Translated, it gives CASRPNRGLAKNIQYF.

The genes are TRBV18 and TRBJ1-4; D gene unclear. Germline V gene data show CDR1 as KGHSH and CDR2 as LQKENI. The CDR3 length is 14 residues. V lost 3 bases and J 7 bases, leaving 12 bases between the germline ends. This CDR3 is CASSPGGAGEKLFF. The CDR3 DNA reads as TGTGCCAGCTCACCCGGTGGAGCCGGTGAAAAACTGTTTTTT.

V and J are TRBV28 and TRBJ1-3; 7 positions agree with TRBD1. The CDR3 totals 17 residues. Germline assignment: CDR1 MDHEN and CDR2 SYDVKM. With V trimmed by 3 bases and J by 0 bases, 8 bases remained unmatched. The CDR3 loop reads CASSFSGQLYSGNTIYF. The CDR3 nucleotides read TGTGCCAGCAGTTTTTCGGGACAGCTCTACTCTGGAAACACCATATATTTT.

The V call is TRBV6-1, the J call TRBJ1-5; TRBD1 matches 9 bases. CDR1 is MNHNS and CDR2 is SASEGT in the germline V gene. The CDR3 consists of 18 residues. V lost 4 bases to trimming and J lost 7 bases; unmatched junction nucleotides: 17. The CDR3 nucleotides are TGTGCCAGCAGTGGCACCTGGACCTTACAGGGGGCTGTACAGCCCCAGCATTTT. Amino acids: CASSGTWTLQGAVQPQHF.

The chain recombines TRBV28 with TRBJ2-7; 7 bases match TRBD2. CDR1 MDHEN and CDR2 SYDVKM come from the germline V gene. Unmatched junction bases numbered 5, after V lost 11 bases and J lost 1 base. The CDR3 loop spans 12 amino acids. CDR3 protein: CAGGSGSYEQYF. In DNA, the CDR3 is TGTGCCGGCGGGAGCGGATCCTACGAGCAGTACTTC.